This TCR beta chain came from a study of blood T cells in healthy people across ages. Looking at the study overall: Researchers report that template switching captured about one barcoded beta molecule per two T cells.

Trimming took 4 bases from V and 9 from J, leaving 19 bases between them. Looked up from germline, CDR1 is MNHEY and CDR2 is SVGAGI. This CDR3 contains 15 residues. A second about 7 to 11 cycle PCR used barcoded and J-beta primers. MiXCR, applied by TCRdb to the 5' RACE reads, yields one record per CDR3 protein. Here the sample spans 720,000 or so distinct CDR3 sequences, approximately 40% being singletons. Broader study findings: Diversity of TCR beta per million T cells declined in a roughly linear way with age.

Individuals who donated were healthy Caucasians from Russia aged roughly 6 to 90. Isolation recovered at least 6 million PBMCs from every sample. As regards this clonotype: Its antigen is not known.

The sample consisted of blood. The TCR comes from a man older than 75 in good health. V usage is TRBV6-5 and J usage is TRBJ2-1, with no clear D. The CDR3 spells CASSSRLYTHSEQFF. CDR3 in DNA: TGTGCCAGCAGTTCTCGATTATACACGCATTCTGAGCAGTTCTTC.